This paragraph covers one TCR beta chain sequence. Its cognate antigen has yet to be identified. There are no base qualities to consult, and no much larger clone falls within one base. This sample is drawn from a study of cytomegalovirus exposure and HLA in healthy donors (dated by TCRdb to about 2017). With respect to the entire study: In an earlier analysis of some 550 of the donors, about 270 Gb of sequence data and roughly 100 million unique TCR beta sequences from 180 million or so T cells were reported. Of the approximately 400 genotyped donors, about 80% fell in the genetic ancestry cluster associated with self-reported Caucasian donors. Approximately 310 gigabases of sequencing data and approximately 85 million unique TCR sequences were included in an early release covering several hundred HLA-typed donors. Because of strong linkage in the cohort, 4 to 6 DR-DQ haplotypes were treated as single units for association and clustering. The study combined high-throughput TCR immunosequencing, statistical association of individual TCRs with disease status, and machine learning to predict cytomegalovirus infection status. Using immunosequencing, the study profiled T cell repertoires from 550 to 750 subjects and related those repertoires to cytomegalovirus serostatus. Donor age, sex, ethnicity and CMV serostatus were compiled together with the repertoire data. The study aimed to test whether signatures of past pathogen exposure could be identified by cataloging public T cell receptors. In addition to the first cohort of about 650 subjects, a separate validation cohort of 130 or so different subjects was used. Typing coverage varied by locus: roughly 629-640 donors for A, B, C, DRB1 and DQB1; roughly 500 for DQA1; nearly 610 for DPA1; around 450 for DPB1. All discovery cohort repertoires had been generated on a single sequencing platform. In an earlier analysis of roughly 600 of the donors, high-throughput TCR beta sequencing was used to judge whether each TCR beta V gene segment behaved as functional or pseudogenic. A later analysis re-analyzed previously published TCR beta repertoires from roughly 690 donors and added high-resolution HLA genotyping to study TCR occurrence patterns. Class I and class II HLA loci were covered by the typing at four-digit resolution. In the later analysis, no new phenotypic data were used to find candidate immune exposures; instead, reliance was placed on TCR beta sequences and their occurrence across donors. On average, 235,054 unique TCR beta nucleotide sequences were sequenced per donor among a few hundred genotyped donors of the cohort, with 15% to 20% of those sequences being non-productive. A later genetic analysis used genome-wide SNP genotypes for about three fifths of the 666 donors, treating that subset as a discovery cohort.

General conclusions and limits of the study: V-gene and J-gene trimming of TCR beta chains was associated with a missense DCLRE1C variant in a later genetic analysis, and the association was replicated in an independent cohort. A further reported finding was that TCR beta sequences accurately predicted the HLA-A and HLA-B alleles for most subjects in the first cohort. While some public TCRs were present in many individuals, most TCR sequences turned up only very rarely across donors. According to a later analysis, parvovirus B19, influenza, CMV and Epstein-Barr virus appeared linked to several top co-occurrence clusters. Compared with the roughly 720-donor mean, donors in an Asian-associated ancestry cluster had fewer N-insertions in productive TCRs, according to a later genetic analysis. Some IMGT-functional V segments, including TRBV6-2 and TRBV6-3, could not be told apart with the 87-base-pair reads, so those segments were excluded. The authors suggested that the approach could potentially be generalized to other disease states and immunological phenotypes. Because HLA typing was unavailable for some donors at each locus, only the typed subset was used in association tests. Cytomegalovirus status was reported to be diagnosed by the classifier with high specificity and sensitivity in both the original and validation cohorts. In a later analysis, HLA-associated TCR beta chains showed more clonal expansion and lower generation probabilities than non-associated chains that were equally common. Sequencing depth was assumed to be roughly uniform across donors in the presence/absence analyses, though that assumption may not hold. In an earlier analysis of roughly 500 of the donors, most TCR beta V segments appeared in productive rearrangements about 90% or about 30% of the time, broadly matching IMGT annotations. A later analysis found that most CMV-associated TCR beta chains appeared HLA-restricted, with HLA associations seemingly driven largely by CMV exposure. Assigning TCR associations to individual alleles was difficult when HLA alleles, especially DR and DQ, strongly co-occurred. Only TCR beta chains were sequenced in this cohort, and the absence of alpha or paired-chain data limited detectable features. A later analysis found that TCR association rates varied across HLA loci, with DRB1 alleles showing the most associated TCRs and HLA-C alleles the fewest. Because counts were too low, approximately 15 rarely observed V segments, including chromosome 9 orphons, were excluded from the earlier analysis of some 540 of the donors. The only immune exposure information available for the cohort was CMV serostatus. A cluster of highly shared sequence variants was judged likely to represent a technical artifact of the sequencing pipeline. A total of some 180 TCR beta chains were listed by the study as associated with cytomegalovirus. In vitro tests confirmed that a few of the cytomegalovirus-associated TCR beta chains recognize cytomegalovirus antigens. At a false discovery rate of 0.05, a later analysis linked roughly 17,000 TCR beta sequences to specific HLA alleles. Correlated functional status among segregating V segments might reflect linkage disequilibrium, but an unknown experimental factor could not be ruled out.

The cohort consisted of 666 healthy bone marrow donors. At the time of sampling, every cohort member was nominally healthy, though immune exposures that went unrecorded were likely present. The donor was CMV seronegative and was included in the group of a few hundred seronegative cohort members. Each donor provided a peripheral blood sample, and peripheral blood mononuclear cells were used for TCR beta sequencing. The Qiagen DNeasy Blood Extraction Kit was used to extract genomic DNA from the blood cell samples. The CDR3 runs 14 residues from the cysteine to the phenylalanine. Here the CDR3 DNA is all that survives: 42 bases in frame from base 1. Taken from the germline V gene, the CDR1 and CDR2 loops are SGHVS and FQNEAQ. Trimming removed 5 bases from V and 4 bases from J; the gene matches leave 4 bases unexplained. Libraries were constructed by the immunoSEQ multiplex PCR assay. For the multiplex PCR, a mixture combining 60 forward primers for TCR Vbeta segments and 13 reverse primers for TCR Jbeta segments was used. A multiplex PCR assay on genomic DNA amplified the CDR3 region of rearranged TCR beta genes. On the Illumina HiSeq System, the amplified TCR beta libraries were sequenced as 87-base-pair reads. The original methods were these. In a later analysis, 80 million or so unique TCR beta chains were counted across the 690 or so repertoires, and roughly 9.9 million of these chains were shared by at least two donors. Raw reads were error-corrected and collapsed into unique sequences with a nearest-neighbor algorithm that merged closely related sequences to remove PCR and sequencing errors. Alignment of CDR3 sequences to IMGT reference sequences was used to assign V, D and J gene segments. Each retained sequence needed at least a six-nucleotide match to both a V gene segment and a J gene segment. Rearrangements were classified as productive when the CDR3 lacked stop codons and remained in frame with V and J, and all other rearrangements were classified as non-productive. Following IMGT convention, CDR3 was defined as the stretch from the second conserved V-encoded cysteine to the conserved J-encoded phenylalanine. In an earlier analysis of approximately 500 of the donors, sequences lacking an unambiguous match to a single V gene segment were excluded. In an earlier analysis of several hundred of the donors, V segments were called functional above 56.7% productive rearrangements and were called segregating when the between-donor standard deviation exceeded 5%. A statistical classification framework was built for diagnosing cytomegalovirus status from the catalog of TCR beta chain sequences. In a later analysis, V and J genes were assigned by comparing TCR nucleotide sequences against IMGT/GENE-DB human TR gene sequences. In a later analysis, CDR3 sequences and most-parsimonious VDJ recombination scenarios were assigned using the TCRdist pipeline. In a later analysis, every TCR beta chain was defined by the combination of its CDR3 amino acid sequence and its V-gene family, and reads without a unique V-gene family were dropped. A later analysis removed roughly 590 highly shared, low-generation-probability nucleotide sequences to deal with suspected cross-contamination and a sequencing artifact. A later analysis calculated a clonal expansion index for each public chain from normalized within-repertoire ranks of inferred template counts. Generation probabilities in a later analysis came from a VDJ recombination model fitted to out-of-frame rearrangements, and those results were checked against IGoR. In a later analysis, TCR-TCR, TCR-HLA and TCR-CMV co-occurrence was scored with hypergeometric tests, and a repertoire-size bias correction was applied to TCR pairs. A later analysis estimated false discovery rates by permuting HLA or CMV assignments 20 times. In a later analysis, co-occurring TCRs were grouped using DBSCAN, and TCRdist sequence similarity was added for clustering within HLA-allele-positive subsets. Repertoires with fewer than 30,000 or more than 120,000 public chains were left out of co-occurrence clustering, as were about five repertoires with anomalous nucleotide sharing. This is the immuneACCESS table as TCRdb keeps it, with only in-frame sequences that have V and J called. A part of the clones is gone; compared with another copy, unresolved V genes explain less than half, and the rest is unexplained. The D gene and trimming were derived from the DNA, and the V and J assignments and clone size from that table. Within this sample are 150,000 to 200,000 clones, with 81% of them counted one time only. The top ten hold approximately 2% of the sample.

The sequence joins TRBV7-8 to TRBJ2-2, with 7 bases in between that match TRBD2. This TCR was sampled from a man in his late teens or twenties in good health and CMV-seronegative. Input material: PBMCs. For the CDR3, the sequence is CASSATSSTGELFF. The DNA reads TGTGCCAGCAGCGCGACTAGCAGCACCGGGGAGCTGTTTTTT.